This entry lists 15 T cell receptor beta chains sequenced from one sample in a study of blood T cell repertoires in COVID-19. Only in-frame clones appear in the TCRdb table, and some are missing; sequencing was by immunoSEQ multiplex PCR. The sample contains 330,000 or so clones, about 90% of which appear only once. The sample taken for sequencing was PBMCs or T cells enriched from blood (not recorded which). These receptor sequences come from a woman in her twenties or thirties who had recovered from COVID-19.

This chain joins TRBV15 and TRBJ2-3; 14 bases are shared with TRBD2. Germline CDR1 reads LNHNV; CDR2 reads YYDKDF (reference sequence). The ends lost 1 base at V and 3 bases at J; junction bases unmatched: 3. CDR3 size: 17 residues. The CDR3 is CATSRVWTSGRTDTQYF. The CDR3 nucleotides are TGTGCCACCAGCAGAGTCTGGACTAGCGGGAGGACAGATACGCAGTATTTT.

The gene calls are TRBV9 and TRBJ1-2; 8 bases are shared with TRBD1. The junction had 4 bases not matched to a gene; V was cut back by 1 base and J by 8 bases. The CDR3 contains 13 residues. Germline V gene lookup returns CDR1 SGDLS and CDR2 YYNGEE. The CDR3 sequence is CASSVPDRVGYTF. CDR3 in DNA: TGTGCCAGCAGCGTACCGGACAGGGTCGGCTACACCTTC.

The CDR3 DNA reads TGCGCCAGCAGCTCCCCTGGAGAGGGTTCCTACGAGCAGTACTTC. Its translation: CASSSPGEGSYEQYF. The rearrangement uses TRBV5-1 and TRBJ2-7; D perhaps matches TRBD2 (5 bases). CDR3 length: 15 residues. The germline gives CDR1 SGHRS, CDR2 YFSETQ. Trimming removed 3 bases from V and 1 base from J, with 14 bases in between.

The rearrangement uses TRBV6-5 and TRBJ2-1; 8 positions agree with TRBD2. This CDR3 has 14 amino acids. V was pared by 6 bases and J by 8 bases, with 9 bases of the junction left unmatched. The germline V gene has CDR1 MNHEY and CDR2 SVGAGI. The CDR3 DNA reads as TGTGCCAGCAGAACCATGACTAGCGTCCATGAGCAGTTCTTC. It is translated as CASRTMTSVHEQFF.

This clone was counted between two and nine times. The V gene is TRBV3-1 (or the pseudogene TRBV3-2), the J gene TRBJ2-5, with 8 nucleotides matching TRBD2. V was clipped by 4 bases and J by 4 bases; unmatched bases: 5. CDR3 size: 14 residues. The germline V gene has CDR1 LGHDT and CDR2 YNNKEL (reference sequence). CDR3 protein: CASSLSGSLETQYF. The DNA of the CDR3 is TGTGCCAGCAGCCTAAGCGGGAGTCTAGAGACCCAGTACTTC.

As DNA, the CDR3 is TGTGCCAGCAGTTTACAGGTGAACACTGAAGCTTTCTTT. It codes for CASSLQVNTEAFF. J is TRBJ1-1 and V is TRBV6-2 or TRBV6-3; D possibly corresponds to TRBD1 (5 bases). The CDR3 is 13 residues long. CDR1 and CDR2 (germline): MNHEY, SVGEGT. V was pared by 4 bases and J by 0 bases, with 6 bases between.

This clone was observed a few times. This chain uses TRBV4-2 with TRBJ1-2; the D gene is possibly TRBD1 (5 bases). Germline-derived CDR1 and CDR2 are LGHNA and YNFKEQ. The CDR3 contains 14 residues. V was trimmed by 1 base and J by 3 bases, leaving 9 bases between them. Written as DNA, the CDR3 is TGTGCCAGCAGCCAAGGGGGGGAGGACTATGGCTACACCTTC. Protein sequence: CASSQGGEDYGYTF.

V gene TRBV5-1 combines with J gene TRBJ1-1; 9 nucleotides agree with TRBD1. The ends lost 6 bases at V and 4 bases at J; junction bases unmatched: 7. Germline CDR1 reads SGHRS; CDR2 reads YFSETQ. The CDR3 sequence is 14 residues long. CDR3 DNA: TGCGCCAGCACCGAGACAGGGGGGCGCACTGAAGCTTTCTTT. This gives the protein CASTETGGRTEAFF.

The V and J genes are TRBV6-5 and TRBJ1-6; no clear D gene. V gave up 0 bases and J gave up 7 bases, with 4 bases separating them. The germline V gene has CDR1 MNHEY and CDR2 SVGAGI. This CDR3 is built from 13 residues. The chain's CDR3 is CASSYSSNSPLHF. CDR3 nucleotides: TGTGCCAGCAGTTACTCGTCAAATTCACCCCTCCACTTT.

CDR3 amino acids: CASSPGQGAVYGYTF. As DNA, the CDR3 is TGTGCCAGCAGCCCGGGACAGGGGGCGGTCTATGGCTACACCTTC. The V gene is TRBV7-9, the J gene TRBJ1-2, with 12 bases matching TRBD1. Germline CDR1 and CDR2: SEHNR and FQNEAQ (reference sequence). Germline trimming cut 5 bases from V and 4 bases from J; bases unmatched to any gene: 5. The CDR3 is made up of 15 amino acids.

V and J are TRBV12-3 or TRBV12-4 and TRBJ1-6, with 7 bases fitting TRBD1. V lost 6 bases and J lost 10; bases outside the gene matches: 6. The CDR3 runs 13 residues. The CDR3 bases are TGTGCCAGCAGCGACAGGGAAAAGTCACCCCTCCACTTT. Translating it yields CASSDREKSPLHF.

The CDR3 here is CASSQTGTNTEAFF. The CDR3 bases are TGCGCCAGCAGCCAGACAGGCACTAACACTGAAGCTTTCTTT. The V call is TRBV5-1, the J call TRBJ1-1; D is perhaps TRBD1 (6 bases). Trimming took off 4 bases at V and 2 bases at J, with 12 bases between the two ends. Germline CDR1 SGHRS, CDR2 YFSETQ. The CDR3 spans 14 residues. Together with reference TRBV5-1 and TRBJ1-1, the CDR3 gives the full variable domain: KAGVTQTPRYLIKTRGQQVTLSCSPISGHRSVSWYQQTPGQGLQFLFEYFSETQRNKGNFPGRFSGRQFSNSRSEMNVSTLELGDSALYLCASSQTGTNTEAFFGQGTRLTVV.

This chain connects TRBV7-9 to TRBJ1-1; TRBD1 matches 7 bases. Germline lookup yields CDR1 SEHNR and CDR2 FQNEAQ (reference sequence). Losses at the gene ends were 1 base for V and 4 bases for J; bases not matched to a gene: 12. The CDR3 has 17 amino acids. In DNA form, the CDR3 reads TGTGCCAGCAGCTTAGGGTTTAGGGGGCAGTTGGGCACTGAAGCTTTCTTT. As protein: CASSLGFRGQLGTEAFF.

The J gene is TRBJ2-1, the V gene TRBV5-1; 11 bases line up with TRBD2. The germline CDR1 and CDR2 sequences are SGHRS and YFSETQ. The CDR3 length is 14 residues. V was pared by 4 bases and J by 7 bases, with 4 bases of the junction left unmatched. The CDR3, as DNA: TGCGCCAGCAGCGCCGGGACTAGCGGAAATGAGCAGTTCTTC. Translation gives CASSAGTSGNEQFF.

This clone was picked up a small number of times. The chain has TRBV2 and TRBJ1-2; weak D call: TRBD1 (6 bases). V lost 11 bases and J lost 6, with 7 bases in between. The CDR3 runs 9 residues. CDR1 SNHLY and CDR2 FYNNEI come from the germline V gene. CDR3 loop: CAEGDGYTF. The CDR3 region has the DNA TGTGCCGAGGGGGATGGCTACACCTTC. Full variable domain (outside the CDR3, taken from reference TRBV2 and TRBJ1-2): EPEVTQTPSHQVTQMGQEVILRCVPISNHLYFYWYRQILGQKVEFLVSFYNNEISEKSEIFDDQFSVERPDGSNFTLKIRSTKLEDSAMYFCAEGDGYTFGSGTRLTVV.